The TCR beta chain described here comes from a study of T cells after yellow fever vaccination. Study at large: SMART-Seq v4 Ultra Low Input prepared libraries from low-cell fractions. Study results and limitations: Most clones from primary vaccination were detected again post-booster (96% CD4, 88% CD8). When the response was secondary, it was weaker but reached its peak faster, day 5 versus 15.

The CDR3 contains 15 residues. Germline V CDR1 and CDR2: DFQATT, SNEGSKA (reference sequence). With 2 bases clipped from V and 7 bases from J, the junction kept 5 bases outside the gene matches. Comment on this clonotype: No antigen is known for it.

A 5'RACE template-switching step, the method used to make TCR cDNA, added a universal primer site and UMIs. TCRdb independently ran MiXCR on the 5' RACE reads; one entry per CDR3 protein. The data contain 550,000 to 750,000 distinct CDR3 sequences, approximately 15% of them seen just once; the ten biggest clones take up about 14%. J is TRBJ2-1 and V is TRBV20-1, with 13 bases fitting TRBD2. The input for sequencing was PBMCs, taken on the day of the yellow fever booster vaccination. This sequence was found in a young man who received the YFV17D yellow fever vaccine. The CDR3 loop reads CSARPGLAGTNEQFF. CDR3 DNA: TGCAGTGCTAGACCGGGACTAGCGGGGACAAATGAGCAGTTCTTC.